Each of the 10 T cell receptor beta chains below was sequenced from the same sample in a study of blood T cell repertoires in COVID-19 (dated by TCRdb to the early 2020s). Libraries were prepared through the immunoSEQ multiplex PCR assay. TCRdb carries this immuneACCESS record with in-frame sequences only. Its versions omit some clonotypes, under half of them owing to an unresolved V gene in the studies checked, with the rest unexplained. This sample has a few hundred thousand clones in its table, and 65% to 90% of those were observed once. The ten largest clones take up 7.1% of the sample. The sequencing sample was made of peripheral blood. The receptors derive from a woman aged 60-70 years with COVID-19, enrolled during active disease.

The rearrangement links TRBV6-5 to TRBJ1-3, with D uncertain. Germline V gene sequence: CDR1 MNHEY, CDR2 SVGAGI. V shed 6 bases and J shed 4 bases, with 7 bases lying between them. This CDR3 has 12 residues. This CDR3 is CASRLAGNTIYF. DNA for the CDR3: TGTGCCAGCAGATTAGCCGGAAACACCATATATTTT.

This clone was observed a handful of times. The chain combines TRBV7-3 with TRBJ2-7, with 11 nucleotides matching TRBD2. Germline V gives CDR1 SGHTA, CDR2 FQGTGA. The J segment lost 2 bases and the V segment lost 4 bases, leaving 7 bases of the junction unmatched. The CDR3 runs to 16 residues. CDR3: CASSSATSGGPYEQYF. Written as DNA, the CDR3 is TGTGCCAGCAGCTCCGCCACTAGCGGGGGACCCTACGAGCAGTACTTC. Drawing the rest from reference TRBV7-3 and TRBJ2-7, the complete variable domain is GAGVSQTPSNKVTEKGKYVELRCDPISGHTALYWYRQSLGQGPEFLIYFQGTGAADDSGLPNDRFFAVRPEGSVSTLKIQRTERGDSAVYLCASSSATSGGPYEQYFGPGTRLTVT.

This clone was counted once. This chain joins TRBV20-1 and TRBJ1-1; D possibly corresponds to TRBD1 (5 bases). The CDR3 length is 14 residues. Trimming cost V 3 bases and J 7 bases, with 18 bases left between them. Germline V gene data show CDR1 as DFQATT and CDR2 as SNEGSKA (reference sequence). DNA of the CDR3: TGCAGTGCTAGTGAGGTTACAGTGGGGGGTGAAGCTTTCTTT. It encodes CSASEVTVGGEAFF.

DNA of the CDR3: TGTGCCAGCAGCTCGGGGACAGTCTACGAGCAGTACTTC. This translates into CASSSGTVYEQYF. The rearrangement uses TRBV7-6 and TRBJ2-7; TRBD1 aligns across 7 bases. The CDR3 is 13 residues long. Trimming at V came to 4 bases and at J to 3 bases, leaving 3 bases not matched to a gene. In germline, CDR1 is SGHVS, CDR2 FNYEAQ.

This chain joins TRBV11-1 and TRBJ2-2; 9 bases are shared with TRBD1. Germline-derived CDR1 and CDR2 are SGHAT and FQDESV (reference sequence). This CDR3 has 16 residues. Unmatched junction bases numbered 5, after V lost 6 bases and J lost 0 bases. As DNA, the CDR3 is TGTGCCAGCAGGCGTAGGACAGGGGCGAACACCGGGGAGCTGTTTTTT. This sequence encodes CASRRRTGANTGELFF. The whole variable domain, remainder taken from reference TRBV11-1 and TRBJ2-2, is EAEVAQSPRYKITEKSQAVAFWCDPISGHATLYWYRQILGQGPELLVQFQDESVVDDSQLPKDRFSAERLKGVDSTLKIQPAELGDSAMYLCASRRRTGANTGELFFGEGSRLTVL.

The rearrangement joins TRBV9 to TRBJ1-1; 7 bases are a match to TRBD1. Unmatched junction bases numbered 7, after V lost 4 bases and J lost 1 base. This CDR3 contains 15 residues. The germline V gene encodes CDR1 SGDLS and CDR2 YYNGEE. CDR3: CASSFMGTENTEAFF. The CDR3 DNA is TGTGCCAGCAGCTTCATGGGGACAGAGAACACTGAAGCTTTCTTT.

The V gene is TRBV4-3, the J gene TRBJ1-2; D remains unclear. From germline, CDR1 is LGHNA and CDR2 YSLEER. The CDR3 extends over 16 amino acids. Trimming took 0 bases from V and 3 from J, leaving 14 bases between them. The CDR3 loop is CASSQDLARPDYGYTF. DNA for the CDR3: TGCGCCAGCAGCCAAGATCTCGCCAGGCCGGACTATGGCTACACCTTC.

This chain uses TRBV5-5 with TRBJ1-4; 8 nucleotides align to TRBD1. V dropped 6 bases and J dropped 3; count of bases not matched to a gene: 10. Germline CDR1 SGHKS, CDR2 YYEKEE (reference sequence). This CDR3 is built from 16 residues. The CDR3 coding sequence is TGTGCCAGCAACCCACGACAGGGGTTATCTAATGAAAAACTGTTTTTT. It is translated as CASNPRQGLSNEKLFF.

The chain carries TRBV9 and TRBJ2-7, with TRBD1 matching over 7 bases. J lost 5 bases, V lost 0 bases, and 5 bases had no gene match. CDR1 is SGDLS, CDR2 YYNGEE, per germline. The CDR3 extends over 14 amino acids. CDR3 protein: CASSVGGGLNEQYF. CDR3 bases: TGTGCCAGCAGCGTAGGAGGGGGCCTCAACGAGCAGTACTTC.

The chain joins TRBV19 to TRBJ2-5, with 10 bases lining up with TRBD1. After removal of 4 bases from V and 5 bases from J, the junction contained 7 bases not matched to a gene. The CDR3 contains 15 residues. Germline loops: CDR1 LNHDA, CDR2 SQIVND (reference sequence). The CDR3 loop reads CASSTSTGGYETQYF. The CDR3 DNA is TGTGCCAGTAGTACTTCGACAGGGGGCTACGAGACCCAGTACTTC.